This T cell receptor beta chain was recovered during a study of blood T cell repertoires in COVID-19. Overall study: Both acute and convalescent COVID-19 samples were obtained from the United States, Italy and Spain. From T cells, B-cell-depleted T cells, or PBMCs came the material, which was cDNA or gDNA.

Methods used by the authors: Amplifying reference gene primers gave estimates of nucleated cell counts. Sequencing used immunoSEQ multiplex PCR; TCRdb keeps in-frame clones, though not all of them. V, J and clone size derive from that table, while D and trimming were established from the DNA sequence. Among 300,000 to 350,000 clones listed, 80% to 90% were seen once. The CDR3 runs to 18 residues. Germline V lookup: CDR1 LGHNA, CDR2 YNFKEQ. The ends were cut back, 0 bases at V and 8 bases at J, with 25 bases in the middle. The receptor was isolated from a man aged 25-45 years with active or convalescent COVID-19. The specimen was peripheral blood. J is TRBJ2-5 and V is TRBV4-2; the D gene is possibly TRBD2 (5 bases). CDR3 region: CASSQEGSLAGLHGTQYF. The DNA of the CDR3 is TGTGCCAGCAGCCAAGAAGGGAGCCTTGCTGGCCTCCATGGCACCCAGTACTTC.